This T cell receptor (beta chain) was profiled in a study of cytomegalovirus exposure and HLA in healthy donors. Study-level information: Earlier sequencing of approximately 180 million T cells yielded 90 million to 140 million unique TCR beta sequences. The study's findings and limits: Donors were assumed by presence/absence analyses to have roughly uniform sequencing depth. In an earlier analysis, most TCR beta V segments were productive about 87% or about 30% of the time. As a later analysis revealed, the rate of TCR association differed by HLA locus, with DRB1 most and HLA-C fewest.

Both 60 Vbeta primers and 13 Jbeta primers went into the PCR. Sequencing used immunoSEQ multiplex PCR; TCRdb keeps in-frame clones, though not all of them. The sample records around 170,000 clones, around 76% being singletons. With respect to this clone: Its antigen is not known.

V was clipped by 2 bases and J by 4 bases; unmatched bases: 9. From germline, CDR1 is SGHVS and CDR2 FNYEAQ. This CDR3 has 17 residues. The chain carries TRBV7-6 and TRBJ2-3, with 10 nucleotides matching TRBD2. Sequencing was performed on PBMCs. The TCR originated in a man in his forties in good health and CMV-seronegative. The CDR3 spells CASSLTSLAGVADTQYF. CDR3 nucleotides: TGTGCCAGCAGCTTAACAAGCCTAGCGGGAGTTGCAGATACGCAGTATTTT.